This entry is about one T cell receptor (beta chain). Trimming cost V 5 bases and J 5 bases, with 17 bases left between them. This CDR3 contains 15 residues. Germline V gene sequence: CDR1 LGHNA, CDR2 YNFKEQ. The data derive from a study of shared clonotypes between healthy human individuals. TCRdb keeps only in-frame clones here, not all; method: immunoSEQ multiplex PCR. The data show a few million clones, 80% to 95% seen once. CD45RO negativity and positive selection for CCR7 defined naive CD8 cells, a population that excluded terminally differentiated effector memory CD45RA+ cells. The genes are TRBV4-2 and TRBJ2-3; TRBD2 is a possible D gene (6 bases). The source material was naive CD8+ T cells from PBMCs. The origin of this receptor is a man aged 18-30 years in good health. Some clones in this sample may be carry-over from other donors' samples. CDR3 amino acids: CASSSSGSTGDTQYF. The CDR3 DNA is TGTGCCAGCAGCTCCAGCGGGTCTACCGGAGATACGCAGTATTTT.